These 14 T cell receptor beta chains share one sample of origin, sequenced in a study of T cells in women clearing cervical HPV infection. Sequencing was performed with immunoSEQ multiplex PCR; in TCRdb, only in-frame clones are kept and a portion is missing. The listing contains about 32,000 clones. Material: blood buffy coat. All receptors come from a woman aged 18-69 years with a cervical HPV16 infection that either progressed to CIN3+ or cleared (not recorded which).

A note on this clone: The sequence runs out 3 residues before the end of the CDR3; the remainder is reconstructed from the germline J gene. The V and J genes are TRBV7-9 and TRBJ2-5; 7 bases align to TRBD2. V gave up 4 bases and J gave up 1 base; unmatched junction bases: 6. Germline loops: CDR1 SEHNR, CDR2 FQNEAQ (reference sequence). The CDR3 spans 15 residues. Incomplete CDR3 DNA: TGTGCCAGCAGCTCTGCGGGGGAGATCCAAGAGACC. This codes for CASSSAGEIQET. The full CDR3 sequence reads CASSSAGEIQETQYF.

With respect to this clone: The read falls 3 residues short of the CDR3 end, and the missing part is taken from the germline J gene. V and J are TRBV7-2 and TRBJ2-3; 10 bases match TRBD2. The V gene's germline CDR1 is SGHTA and CDR2 FQGNSA. CDR3 length: 15 residues. V shed 5 bases, J shed 8 bases, and the junction held 10 bases outside the gene matches. The sequenced part of the CDR3 DNA is TGTGCCAGCAGCCTTAGCGGGGGGACAGGTTCTACG. It codes for CASSLSGGTGST. The whole CDR3 is CASSLSGGTGSTQYF.

A remark on this clone: The read comes to an end 3 residues before the CDR3 does, leaving the germline J gene to fill in the end. The genes are TRBV18 and TRBJ2-2, with 12 nucleotides matching TRBD2. Germline CDR1 and CDR2: KGHSH and LQKENI. V shed 1 base, J shed 0 bases, and the junction held 9 bases outside the gene matches. CDR3 length: 20 residues. This CDR3 reads CASSPRTSGARVSNTGELFF. The CDR3 DNA, read in part, is TGTGCCAGCTCACCACGGACTAGCGGGGCCCGCGTCTCGAACACCGGGGAG.

As for this clone: The read ends 3 residues shy of where the CDR3 ends; the end is completed using the germline J gene. The rearrangement joins TRBV10-2 to TRBJ1-6; D perhaps matches TRBD1 (6 bases). Germline CDR1 WSHSY, CDR2 SAAADI. Between the trimmed V and J ends, which lost 4 bases and 5 bases, there was a span of 12 bases. The CDR3 is 15 residues long. CDR3 residues: CASSGSGADNSPLHF. CDR3 DNA (partial): TGCGCCAGCAGTGGATCAGGGGCCGATAATTCACCC.

CDR3 residues: CASSLGLGGMNTEAFF. CDR3 DNA, as far as it was read: TGTGCCAGCAGCTTAGGCCTAGGCGGAATGAACACTGAA. V gene TRBV13 combines with J gene TRBJ1-1; D gene ambiguous. The CDR3 is cut off 3 residues early in the read; its end comes from the germline J gene. Germline V gene sequence: CDR1 PRHDT, CDR2 FYEKMQ (reference sequence). CDR3 length equals 16 residues. Trimming stripped 0 bases from V and 0 bases from J, with 11 bases between.

On this clone: The CDR3 goes on 3 residues after the read ends, and that part is filled in from the germline J gene. The V gene is TRBV5-6, the J gene TRBJ2-7; 7 positions match TRBD1. The V segment lost 4 bases and the J segment 3 bases; nucleotides outside the gene matches: 10. This CDR3 spans 15 amino acids. Germline-derived CDR1 and CDR2 are SGHDT and YYEEEE. The CDR3 here is CASSLERRQGYEQYF. The covered CDR3 bases are TGTGCCAGCAGCCTGGAGAGGAGACAGGGCTACGAG.

A note on this clone: Read data end 3 residues before the CDR3 end; the end is taken from the germline J gene. The gene calls are TRBV7-6 and TRBJ1-1, with D maybe TRBD1 (5 bases). This CDR3 is 13 amino acids long. Germline V gene lookup returns CDR1 SGHVS and CDR2 FNYEAQ. Deletions cut 4 bases from V and 1 base from J, with 7 bases between. CDR3 amino acids: CASSSQGNTEAFF. CDR3 DNA, as far as it was read: TGTGCCAGCAGCTCCCAGGGGAACACTGAA.

Regarding this clone: Sequencing ends 3 residues short of the CDR3 end; the germline J gene provides the rest. The rearrangement joins TRBV5-1 to TRBJ2-7, with TRBD1 matching over 8 bases. CDR3 length equals 15 residues. CDR1 and CDR2 (germline): SGHRS, YFSETQ. V was clipped by 4 bases and J by 4 bases; unmatched bases: 10. The CDR3 loop reads CASSPNPRQGYEQYF. The DNA read from the CDR3 is TGCGCCAGCAGCCCAAACCCCAGACAGGGGTACGAG.

With regard to this clone: The sequence runs out 3 residues before the end of the CDR3; the remainder is reconstructed from the germline J gene. The genes are TRBV20-1 and TRBJ2-3; TRBD1 matches at 7 bases. Germline V gene data show CDR1 as DFQATT and CDR2 as SNEGSKA (reference sequence). The CDR3 has 17 residues. V dropped 5 bases and J dropped 1; count of bases not matched to a gene: 15. The part of the CDR3 DNA that was read is TGCAGTGCTCCATCAACGAGGGGGCAGTCCCGCACAGATACG. This sequence encodes CSAPSTRGQSRTDT. The whole CDR3 reads CSAPSTRGQSRTDTQYF.

With respect to this clone: The CDR3 end falls 3 residues outside the read, so it is completed with the germline J gene. The rearrangement joins TRBV20-1 to TRBJ2-3; 9 nucleotides agree with TRBD2. V lost 8 bases, J lost 2 bases, and 20 bases stayed unmatched. Germline loops: CDR1 DFQATT, CDR2 SNEGSKA (reference sequence). The CDR3 contains 18 residues. The CDR3 loop is CSPPPEVAGGTLTDTQYF. CDR3 DNA, as far as it was read: TGCAGTCCCCCCCCGGAGGTGGCGGGGGGGACCCTCACAGATACG.

With regard to this clone: Coverage ceases 3 residues before the CDR3 finishes, and the germline J gene fills in the end. J is TRBJ2-3 and V is TRBV12-3 or TRBV12-4, with 11 nucleotides matching TRBD1. J gave up 5 bases and V 2 bases, and 6 bases lay outside the gene matches. This CDR3 comprises 16 residues. The CDR3 is CASSLPGTGGIDTQYF. CDR3 DNA, as far as it was read: TGTGCCAGCAGTTTACCCGGGACAGGGGGGATAGATACG.

As to this clone: The junction does not match germline at one end; this may be a read error. The read ends 3 residues shy of where the CDR3 ends; the end is completed using the germline J gene. This chain joins TRBV5-1 and TRBJ2-7; 7 bases line up with TRBD2. This CDR3 has 16 residues. Germline CDR1 and CDR2: SGHRS and YFSETQ. The DNA read from the CDR3 is TGCGTCAGCAGACCCCTCGGCGGGGGTCCTACCTACGAG. Its protein is CVSRPLGGGPTYE. The whole CDR3 sequence is CVSRPLGGGPTYEQYF.

Concerning this clone itself: Sequencing ends 3 residues short of the CDR3 end; the germline J gene provides the rest. This chain joins TRBV2 and TRBJ2-7, with a weak D call TRBD2 (5 bases). CDR1 is SNHLY and CDR2 is FYNNEI in the germline V gene. The CDR3 consists of 14 residues. Trimming cost V 2 bases and J 6 bases, with 14 bases left between them. Partial CDR3 DNA: TGTGCCAGCAGTGAAATACGGGGTGGGTTCGAG. Translation: CASSEIRGGFE. The entire CDR3 is CASSEIRGGFEQYF.

CDR3 residues: CASSSGQVNTKNIQYF. The CDR3 DNA, read in part, is TGTGCCAGCAGCTCAGGACAGGTCAATACCAAAAACATT. This sequence joins TRBV7-3 and TRBJ2-4; 7 bases fit TRBD1. The observed sequence ends 3 residues before the CDR3 terminus, with the missing tail filled in from the germline J gene. CDR3 length: 16 amino acids. Germline V lookup: CDR1 SGHTA, CDR2 FQGTGA. After removal of 4 bases from V and 2 bases from J, the junction contained 8 bases not matched to a gene.